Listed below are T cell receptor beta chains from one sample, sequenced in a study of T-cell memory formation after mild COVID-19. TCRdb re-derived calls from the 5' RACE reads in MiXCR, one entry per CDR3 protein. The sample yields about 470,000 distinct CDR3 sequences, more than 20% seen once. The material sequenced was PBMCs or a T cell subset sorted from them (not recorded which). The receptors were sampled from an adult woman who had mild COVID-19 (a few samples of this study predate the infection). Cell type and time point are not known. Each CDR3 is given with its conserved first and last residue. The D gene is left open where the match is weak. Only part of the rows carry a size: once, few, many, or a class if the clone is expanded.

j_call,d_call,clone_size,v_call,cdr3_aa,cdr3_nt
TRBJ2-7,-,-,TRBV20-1,CSAKGRTAYEQYF,TGCAGTGCAAAGGGACGGACGGCCTACGAGCAGTACTTC
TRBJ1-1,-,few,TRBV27,CASRKANTEAFF,TGTGCCAGCAGGAAGGCGAACACTGAAGCTTTCTTT
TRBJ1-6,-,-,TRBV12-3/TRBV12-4,CASTPGFSPLHF,TGTGCCAGCACCCCAGGGTTTTCACCCCTCCACTTT
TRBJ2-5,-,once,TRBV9,CASSPTGHPGETQYF,TGTGCCAGCAGCCCTACGGGACACCCAGGGGAGACCCAGTACTTC
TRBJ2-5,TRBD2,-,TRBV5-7,CASSLIAGLNQETQYF,TGTGCCAGCAGCTTGATAGCGGGGCTGAATCAAGAGACCCAGTACTTC
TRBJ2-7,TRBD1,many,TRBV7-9,CASSHRDRNYEQYF,TGTGCCAGCAGCCACCGGGACAGGAACTACGAGCAGTACTTC
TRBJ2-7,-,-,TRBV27,CASSWGHRSYEQYF,TGTGCCAGCAGTTGGGGACATCGCTCCTACGAGCAGTACTTC
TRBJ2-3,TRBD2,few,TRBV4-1,CASSFRTSGATDTQYF,TGCGCCAGCAGCTTCCGGACTAGCGGGGCGACAGATACGCAGTATTTT
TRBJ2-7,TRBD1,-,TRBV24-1,CATSETGVYEQYF,TGTGCCACCAGTGAGACAGGGGTCTACGAGCAGTACTTC
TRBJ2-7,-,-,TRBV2,CASRPSDYSYEQYF,TGTGCCAGCAGGCCCTCTGATTACTCCTACGAGCAGTACTTC
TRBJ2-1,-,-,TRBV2,CASRPSYEQFF,TGTGCCAGCAGACCCTCCTATGAGCAGTTCTTC
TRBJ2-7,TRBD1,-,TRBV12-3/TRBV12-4,CASSWERGLTSEQYF,TGTGCCAGCAGTTGGGAGAGGGGGCTAACGTCCGAGCAGTACTTC
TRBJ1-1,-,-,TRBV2,CASRRSDPNTEAFF,TGTGCCAGCAGGAGGTCCGATCCGAACACTGAAGCTTTCTTT
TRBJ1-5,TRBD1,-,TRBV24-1,CATSDPRQGGQPQHF,TGTGCCACCAGTGATCCCCGACAGGGGGGGCAGCCCCAGCATTTT
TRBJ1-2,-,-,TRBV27,CASRGTPTANYGYTF,TGTGCCAGCAGAGGGACACCCACAGCTAACTATGGCTACACCTTC
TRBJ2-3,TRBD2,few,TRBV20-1,CSAGTSGRPSTDTQYF,TGCAGTGCCGGGACTAGCGGGAGGCCTAGCACAGATACGCAGTATTTT
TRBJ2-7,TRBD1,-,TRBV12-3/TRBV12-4,CASRDTGGAYEQYF,TGTGCCAGCAGAGACACAGGGGGCGCTTACGAGCAGTACTTC
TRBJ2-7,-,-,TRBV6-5,CASSYGLWGSDEQYF,TGTGCCAGCAGTTACGGGTTATGGGGTTCGGACGAGCAGTACTTC
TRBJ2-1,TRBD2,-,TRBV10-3,CAISESPGLAASSYNEQFF,TGTGCCATCAGTGAGTCGCCGGGACTAGCAGCAAGCTCCTACAATGAGCAGTTCTTC
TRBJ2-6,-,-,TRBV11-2,CASSSWTGSSGANVLTF,TGTGCCAGCAGCTCGTGGACGGGAAGCTCTGGGGCCAACGTCCTGACTTTC
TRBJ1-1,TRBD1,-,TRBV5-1,CASSTTGGLAEAFF,TGCGCCAGCAGCACCACAGGGGGCCTGGCTGAAGCTTTCTTT
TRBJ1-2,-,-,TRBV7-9,CASSLGGDPRNYTF,TGTGCCAGCAGCTTAGGTGGGGACCCCAGAAACTACACCTTC
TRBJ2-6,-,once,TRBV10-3,CAIGHDSSGANVLTF,TGTGCCATCGGCCATGACAGCTCTGGGGCCAACGTCCTGACTTTC
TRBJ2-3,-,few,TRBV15,CATSRGPGGTDTQYF,TGTGCCACCAGCAGGGGACCCGGGGGAACAGATACGCAGTATTTT
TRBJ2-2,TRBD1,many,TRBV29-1,CSVTGVANTGELFF,TGCAGCGTAACAGGGGTCGCGAACACCGGGGAGCTGTTTTTT
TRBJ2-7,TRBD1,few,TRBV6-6,CASSYSGTANYEQYF,TGTGCCAGCAGTTACTCAGGGACAGCGAACTACGAGCAGTACTTC
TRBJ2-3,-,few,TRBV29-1,CSALFPPGVFSTDTQYF,TGCAGCGCCCTGTTTCCACCCGGGGTATTCAGCACAGATACGCAGTATTTT
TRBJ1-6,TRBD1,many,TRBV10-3,CAISESRQGGDSPLHF,TGTGCCATCAGTGAGTCCCGACAGGGGGGGGATTCACCCCTCCACTTT
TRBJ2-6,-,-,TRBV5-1,CASSFGGAGGANVLTF,TGCGCCAGCAGCTTCGGAGGGGCAGGGGGGGCCAACGTCCTGACTTTC
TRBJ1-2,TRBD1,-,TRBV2,CASCLGDRWDGYTF,TGTGCCAGCTGCCTGGGGGACAGGTGGGATGGCTACACCTTC
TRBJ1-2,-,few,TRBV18,CASSPQTQGHNGYTF,TGTGCCAGCTCACCACAAACGCAGGGGCATAATGGCTACACCTTC
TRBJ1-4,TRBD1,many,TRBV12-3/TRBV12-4,CASSPGQGNEKLFF,TGTGCCAGCAGTCCGGGACAGGGGAATGAAAAACTGTTTTTT
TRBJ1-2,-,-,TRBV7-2,CASSLAAAVAYGYTF,TGTGCCAGCAGCTTAGCTGCGGCAGTCGCCTATGGCTACACCTTC
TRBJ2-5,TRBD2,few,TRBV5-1,CASSWGTTSGKETQYF,TGCGCCAGCAGCTGGGGCACAACTAGCGGGAAAGAGACCCAGTACTTC
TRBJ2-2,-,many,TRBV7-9,CAGGRGRNTGELFF,TGTGCCGGTGGCCGGGGGCGCAACACCGGGGAGCTGTTTTTT
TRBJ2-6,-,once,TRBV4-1,CASSQITGANVLTF,TGCGCCAGCAGCCAGATTACAGGGGCCAACGTCCTGACTTTC
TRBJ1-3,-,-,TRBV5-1,CASSTRTGNTIYF,TGCGCCAGCAGCACACGGACTGGAAACACCATATATTTT
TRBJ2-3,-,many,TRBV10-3,CAISPTMTDTQYF,TGTGCCATCAGTCCGACTATGACAGATACGCAGTATTTT
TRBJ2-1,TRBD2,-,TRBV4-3,CASSQDQRAGEFNEQFF,TGCGCCAGCAGCCAAGATCAAAGAGCGGGAGAATTCAATGAGCAGTTCTTC
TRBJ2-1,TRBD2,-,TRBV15,CATSPGLASSNEQFF,TGTGCCACCAGCCCGGGACTAGCGAGTTCAAATGAGCAGTTCTTC
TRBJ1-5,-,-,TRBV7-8,CASSLLSVPGIMNQPQHF,TGTGCCAGCAGCTTACTGAGCGTTCCAGGGATAATGAATCAGCCCCAGCATTTT
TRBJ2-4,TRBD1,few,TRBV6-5,CASSYAGTGKNIQYF,TGTGCCAGCAGTTACGCCGGGACAGGGAAAAACATTCAGTACTTC
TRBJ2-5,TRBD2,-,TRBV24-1,CATSDSSGTRETQYF,TGTGCCACCAGTGACTCTAGCGGCACAAGGGAGACCCAGTACTTC